The sequence of this T cell receptor beta chain was determined in a study of healthy donors' naive CD4 and CD8 T cells. This clonotype has just a few counts. What it binds is not known. This CDR3 is 13 amino acids long. V gave up 4 bases and J gave up 0 bases, with 9 bases separating them. From germline, CDR1 is SQVTM and CDR2 ANQGSEA. TCR libraries were built from about 500 ng of total RNA by linear amplification. TCRdb re-derived calls from the reads in MiXCR, one entry per CDR3 protein. The sample yields about 180,000 distinct CDR3 sequences, around 80% seen once. Study conclusions and caveats: Naive CD4+ and CD8+ cells reportedly differed in usage of most V and J genes. Possible naive T cell homeostatic proliferation bias remained unaddressed.

V is TRBV29-1 and J is TRBJ1-1; D is perhaps TRBD1 (6 bases). Source material: naive CD4+ and CD8+ T cells sorted from blood, pooled from several donors. The clonotype comes from a pool of human donors in good health; the sample pools cells from several healthy donors. CDR3 loop: CSVAGQMNTEAFF. The CDR3 DNA reads as TGCAGCGTTGCCGGACAGATGAACACTGAAGCTTTCTTT.